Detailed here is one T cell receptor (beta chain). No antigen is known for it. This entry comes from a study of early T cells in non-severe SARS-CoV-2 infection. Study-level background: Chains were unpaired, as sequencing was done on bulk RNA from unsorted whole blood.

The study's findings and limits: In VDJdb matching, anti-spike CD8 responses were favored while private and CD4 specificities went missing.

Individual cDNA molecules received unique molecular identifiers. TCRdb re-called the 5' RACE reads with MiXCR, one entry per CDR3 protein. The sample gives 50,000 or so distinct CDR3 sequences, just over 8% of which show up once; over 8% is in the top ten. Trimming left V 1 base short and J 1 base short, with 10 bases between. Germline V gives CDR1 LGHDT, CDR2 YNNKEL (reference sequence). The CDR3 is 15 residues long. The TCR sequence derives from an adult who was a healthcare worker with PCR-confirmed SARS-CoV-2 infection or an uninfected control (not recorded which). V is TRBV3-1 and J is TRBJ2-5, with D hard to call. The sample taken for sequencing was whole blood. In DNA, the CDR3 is TGTGCCAGCAGCCAAGTTCGCACTTTCCAAGAGACCCAGTACTTC. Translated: CASSQVRTFQETQYF.